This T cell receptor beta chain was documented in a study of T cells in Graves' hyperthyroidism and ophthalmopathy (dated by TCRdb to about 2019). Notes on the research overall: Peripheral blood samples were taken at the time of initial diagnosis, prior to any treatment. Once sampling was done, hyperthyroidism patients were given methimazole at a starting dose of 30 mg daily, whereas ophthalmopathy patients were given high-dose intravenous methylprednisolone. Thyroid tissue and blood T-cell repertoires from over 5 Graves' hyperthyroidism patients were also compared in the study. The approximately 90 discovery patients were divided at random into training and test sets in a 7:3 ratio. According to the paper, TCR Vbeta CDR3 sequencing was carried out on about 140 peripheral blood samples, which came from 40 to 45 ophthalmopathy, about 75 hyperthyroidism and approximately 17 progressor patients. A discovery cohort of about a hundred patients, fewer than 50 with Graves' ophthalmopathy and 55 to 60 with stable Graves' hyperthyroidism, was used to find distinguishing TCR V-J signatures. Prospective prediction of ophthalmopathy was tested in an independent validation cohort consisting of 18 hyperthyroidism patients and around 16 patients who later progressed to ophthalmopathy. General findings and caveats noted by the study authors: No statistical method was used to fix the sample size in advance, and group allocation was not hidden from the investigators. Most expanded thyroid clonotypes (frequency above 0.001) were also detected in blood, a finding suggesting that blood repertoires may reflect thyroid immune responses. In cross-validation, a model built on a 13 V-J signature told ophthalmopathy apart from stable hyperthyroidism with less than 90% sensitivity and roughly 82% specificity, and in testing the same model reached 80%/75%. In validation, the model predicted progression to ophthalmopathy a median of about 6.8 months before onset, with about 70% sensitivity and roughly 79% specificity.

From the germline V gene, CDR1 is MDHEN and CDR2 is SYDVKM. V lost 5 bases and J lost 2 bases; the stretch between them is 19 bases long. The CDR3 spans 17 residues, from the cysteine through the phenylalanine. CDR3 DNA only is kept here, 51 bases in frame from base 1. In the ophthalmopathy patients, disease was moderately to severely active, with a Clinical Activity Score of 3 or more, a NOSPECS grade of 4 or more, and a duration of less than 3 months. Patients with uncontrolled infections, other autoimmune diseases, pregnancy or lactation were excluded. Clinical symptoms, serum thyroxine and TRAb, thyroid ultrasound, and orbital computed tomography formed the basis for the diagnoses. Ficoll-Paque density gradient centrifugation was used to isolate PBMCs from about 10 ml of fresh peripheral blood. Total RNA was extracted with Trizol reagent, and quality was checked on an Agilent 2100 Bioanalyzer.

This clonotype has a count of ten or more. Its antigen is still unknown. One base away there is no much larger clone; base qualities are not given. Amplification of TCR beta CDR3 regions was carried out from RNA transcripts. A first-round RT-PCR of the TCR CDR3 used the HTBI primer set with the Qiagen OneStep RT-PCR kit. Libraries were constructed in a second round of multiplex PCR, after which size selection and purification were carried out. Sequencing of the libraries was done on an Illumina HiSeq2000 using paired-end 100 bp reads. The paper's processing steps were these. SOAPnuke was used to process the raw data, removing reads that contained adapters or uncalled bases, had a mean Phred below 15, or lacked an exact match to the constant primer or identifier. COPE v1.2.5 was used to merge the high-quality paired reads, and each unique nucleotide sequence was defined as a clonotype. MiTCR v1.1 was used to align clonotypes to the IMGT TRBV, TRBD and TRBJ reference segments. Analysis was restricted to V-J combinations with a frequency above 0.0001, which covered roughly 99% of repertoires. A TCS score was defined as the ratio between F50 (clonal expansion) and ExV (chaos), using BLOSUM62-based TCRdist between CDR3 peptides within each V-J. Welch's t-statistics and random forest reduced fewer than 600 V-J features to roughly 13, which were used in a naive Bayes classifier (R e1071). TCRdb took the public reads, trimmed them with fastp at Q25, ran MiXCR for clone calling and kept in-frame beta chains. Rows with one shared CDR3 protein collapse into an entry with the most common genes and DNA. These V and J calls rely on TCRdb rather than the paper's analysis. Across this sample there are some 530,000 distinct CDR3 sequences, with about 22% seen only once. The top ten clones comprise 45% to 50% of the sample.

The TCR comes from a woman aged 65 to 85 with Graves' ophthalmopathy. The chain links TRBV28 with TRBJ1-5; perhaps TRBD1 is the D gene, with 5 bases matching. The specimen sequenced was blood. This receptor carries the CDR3 CASSELGAGRGNQPQHF. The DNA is TGTGCCAGCAGTGAACTCGGGGCAGGGAGAGGCAATCAGCCCCAGCATTTT.